A selection of T cell receptor beta chains follows, all from one sample in a study of PD-1 blockade in mismatch repair-deficient tumors. TCRdb's copy holds only in-frame clones and misses some; the assay was immunoSEQ multiplex PCR. The repertoire holds tens of thousands of clones, with almost 85% as singletons. The sample was peripheral blood, taken 2 weeks after starting pembrolizumab. The receptor set was obtained from an adult with mismatch repair-deficient cancer. Both conserved end residues are part of each CDR3. The D gene is left open where the match is weak. Part of the rows lack a size; the others show once, few, many or a class for expanded clones.

abundance: .; v_gene: TRBV11-2; j_gene: TRBJ1-4; d_gene: .; CDR3nt: TGTGCCAGCACCCTGTATGCAACTAATGAAAAACTGTTTTTT; CDR3aa: CASTLYATNEKLFF
abundance: once; v_gene: TRBV30; j_gene: TRBJ1-2; d_gene: .; CDR3nt: TGTGCCTGGAGTCCCCGTGATAACTATGGCTACACCTTC; CDR3aa: CAWSPRDNYGYTF
abundance: .; v_gene: TRBV18; j_gene: TRBJ2-7; d_gene: .; CDR3nt: TGTGCCAGCTCACCGGAGCCCCTTAACTCCTACGAGCAGTACTTC; CDR3aa: CASSPEPLNSYEQYF
abundance: .; v_gene: TRBV5-4; j_gene: TRBJ2-5; d_gene: .; CDR3nt: TGTGCCAGCAGCCCAGGGACACTCCTAGAGACCCAGTACTTC; CDR3aa: CASSPGTLLETQYF
abundance: .; v_gene: TRBV29-1; j_gene: TRBJ2-1; d_gene: TRBD2; CDR3nt: TGCAGCGCGCGGACTAGCGAACGTCACAATGAGCAGTTCTTC; CDR3aa: CSARTSERHNEQFF
abundance: .; v_gene: TRBV9; j_gene: TRBJ1-5; d_gene: .; CDR3nt: TGTGCCAGCAGCTCCTCGGCAGGGGATAGCAATCAGCCCCAGCATTTT; CDR3aa: CASSSSAGDSNQPQHF
abundance: .; v_gene: TRBV27; j_gene: TRBJ2-1; d_gene: TRBD1; CDR3nt: TGTGCCAGCAGCTGGGACAGGGAGATCCCCGGACTAACTACCGAGCAGTTCTTC; CDR3aa: CASSWDREIPGLTTEQFF
abundance: .; v_gene: TRBV18; j_gene: TRBJ1-1; d_gene: TRBD1; CDR3nt: TGTGCCAGCTCACACGTCCCCCGACAGGGGTCTGAAGCTTTCTTT; CDR3aa: CASSHVPRQGSEAFF
abundance: once; v_gene: TRBV19; j_gene: TRBJ1-1; d_gene: .; CDR3nt: TGTGCCAGTAGTATAGATTTCCAGCTTGAAGCTTTCTTT; CDR3aa: CASSIDFQLEAFF
abundance: .; v_gene: TRBV4-2; j_gene: TRBJ2-7; d_gene: .; CDR3nt: TGTGCCAGCACCCTGGGCCCCCCGCCCAACGAGCAGTACTTC; CDR3aa: CASTLGPPPNEQYF
abundance: .; v_gene: TRBV11-1; j_gene: TRBJ2-7; d_gene: .; CDR3nt: TGTGCCAGCAGCTTACGACGGGAGCTGAACGAGCAGTACTTC; CDR3aa: CASSLRRELNEQYF
abundance: .; v_gene: TRBV4-1; j_gene: TRBJ1-2; d_gene: .; CDR3nt: TGCGCCAGCAGCCAAGTTGGGGACGGCACTAACTATGGCTACACCTTC; CDR3aa: CASSQVGDGTNYGYTF
abundance: .; v_gene: TRBV6-5; j_gene: TRBJ1-1; d_gene: TRBD1; CDR3nt: TGTGCCACTCACAGGGGCCTAATGAACACTGAAGCTTTCTTT; CDR3aa: CATHRGLMNTEAFF
abundance: .; v_gene: TRBV28; j_gene: TRBJ2-1; d_gene: TRBD2; CDR3nt: TGTGCCAGCAGTTCAACTAGCGGGAGGGCCGGGGAGCAGTTCTTC; CDR3aa: CASSSTSGRAGEQFF